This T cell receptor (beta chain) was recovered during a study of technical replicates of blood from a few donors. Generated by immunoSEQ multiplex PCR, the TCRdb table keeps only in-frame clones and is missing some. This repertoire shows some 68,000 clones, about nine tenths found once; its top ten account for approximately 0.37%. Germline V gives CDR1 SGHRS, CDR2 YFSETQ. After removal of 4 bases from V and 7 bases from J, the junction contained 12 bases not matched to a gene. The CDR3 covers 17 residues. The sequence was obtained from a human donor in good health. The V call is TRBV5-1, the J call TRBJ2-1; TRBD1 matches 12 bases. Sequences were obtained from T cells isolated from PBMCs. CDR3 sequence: CASSLAPPGQGANEQFF. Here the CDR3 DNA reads TGCGCCAGCAGCCTCGCTCCTCCGGGACAGGGGGCGAATGAGCAGTTCTTC.